Ten or more counts support the clone carrying this T cell receptor (beta chain). The antigen is unknown. CDR1 is SGHAT, CDR2 FQNNGV, per germline. The CDR3 totals 11 residues. Trimming shortened V by 2 bases and J by 10 bases, and 8 bases separated the two germline ends. This entry is derived from a study of beta chain features in type 1 diabetes. Isolated RNA was reverse transcribed in full, so expressed TCRB transcripts were sequenced. Mean read depth for naive, central memory and regulatory T cell samples was about 3.4 million reads. Clones were read by immunoSEQ multiplex PCR, and TCRdb kept only the in-frame ones, dropping some. The data contain hundreds of thousands of clones, approximately 9.7% of them singletons. Study outcomes and limitations: Patients and controls would be equally affected if PCR favored shorter templates. There was a moderate but significant shortening of TCRB CDR3s in all four CD4+ subsets of Type 1 diabetes patients. Unsettled here was the matter of whether HLA type influences TCRB rearrangement.

Material: central memory CD4+ T cells from blood. The rearrangement joins TRBV11-2 to TRBJ2-5; D may be TRBD2 (5 bases). This TCR was recovered from a young man with type 1 diabetes. In DNA form, the CDR3 reads TGTGCCAGCAGCTTAAGCGGAGACCAGTACTTC. As protein: CASSLSGDQYF.